What follows describes a single T cell receptor (beta chain). As yet, its antigen is unknown. Trimming at V came to 5 bases and at J to 6 bases, leaving 11 bases not matched to a gene. CDR1 is MDHEN and CDR2 is SYDVKM in the germline V gene. This CDR3 has 15 residues. This entry belongs to a study of T cell responses to AZD1222 COVID-19 vaccine. Study-wide findings and caveats: Donors were chiefly white British, with a greater number of females, and clonal diversity was perhaps underestimated. Unmutated regions of variants are reportedly targeted by nearly half of spike-specific TCRs. All repertoire sampling was performed exclusively after the peak T cell response. Spike-specific TCRs gained breadth and depth after people received two AZD1222 doses.

The assay was immunoSEQ multiplex PCR, and TCRdb's table has in-frame clones only and misses some. The sample records 120,000 or so clones, roughly 91% being singletons. This clonotype originated in an adult in good health. The input for sequencing was peripheral blood, taken on day 0 of AZD1222 vaccination. The rearrangement uses TRBV28 and TRBJ1-1, with 8 bases matching TRBD1. This CDR3 reads CASSPAGTGGPEAFF. The CDR3 DNA is TGTGCCAGCAGTCCAGCCGGGACAGGCGGGCCTGAAGCTTTCTTT.